Following are 25 T cell receptor beta chains from one sample sequenced in a study of shared clonotypes between healthy human individuals. This table comes from immunoSEQ multiplex PCR, and its TCRdb copy is limited to in-frame clones, with some not included. This table holds about 2.1 million clones, around 93% found once. Naive CD8 cells, CD45RO-negative and positively selected for CCR7, excluded terminally differentiated effector memory CD45RA+ cells. Sequenced: naive CD8+ T cells from PBMCs. The receptor source for this set is a man aged 18-30 years in good health. Some clones in this sample may be carry-over from other donors' samples.

The rearrangement joins TRBV11-3 to TRBJ2-1, with D maybe TRBD1 (5 bases). This CDR3 is built from 14 residues. CDR1 is SGHNT, CDR2 YENEEA, per germline. V shed 0 bases and J shed 6 bases, with 9 bases lying between them. This CDR3 reads CASSLDAGLNEQFF. The CDR3 nucleotides read TGTGCCAGCAGCTTAGATGCAGGGCTCAATGAGCAGTTCTTC.

This clone was detected only a few times. Additional DNA sequences in this sample encode the identical CDR3. V and J are TRBV5-5 and TRBJ2-7; D unresolved. Germline CDR1 SGHKS, CDR2 YYEKEE (reference sequence). This CDR3 region has 11 residues. V lost 0 bases and J 2 bases, leaving 0 bases between the germline ends. The chain's CDR3 is CASSLAYEQYF. Here the CDR3 DNA reads TGTGCCAGCAGCTTGGCCTACGAGCAGTACTTC.

The chain uses TRBV28 and TRBJ1-5; D uncertain. This CDR3 region has 15 residues. CDR1 is MDHEN, CDR2 SYDVKM, per germline. V lost 4 bases, J lost 4 bases, and 14 bases lay in between. The CDR3 spells CASSSPGVRNQPQHF. CDR3 sequence (DNA): TGTGCCAGCAGTTCCCCGGGAGTCAGGAATCAGCCCCAGCATTTT. Combining the CDR3 with reference TRBV28 and TRBJ1-5 gives the whole variable domain DVKVTQSSRYLVKRTGEKVFLECVQDMDHENMFWYRQDPGLGLRLIYFSYDVKMKEKGDIPEGYSVSREKKERFSLILESASTNQTSMYLCASSSPGVRNQPQHFGDGTRLSIL.

The genes are TRBV14 and TRBJ2-1; D is uncertain. CDR1 and CDR2 from the germline V gene are SGHDN and FVKESK. Trimming stripped 2 bases from V and 1 base from J, with 12 bases between. This CDR3 has 16 residues. CDR3 sequence reads: CASSQLRFVSYNEQFF. CDR3 DNA: TGTGCCAGCAGCCAACTGCGGTTCGTATCCTACAATGAGCAGTTCTTC.

The chain combines TRBV7-3 with TRBJ1-1; D ambiguous. The germline V gene has CDR1 SGHTA and CDR2 FQGTGA. There are 13 residues in the CDR3. Trimming shortened V by 5 bases and J by 0 bases, and 7 bases separated the two germline ends. CDR3 sequence reads: CASSLELNTEAFF. The CDR3 nucleotides are TGTGCCAGCAGCCTGGAGCTGAACACTGAAGCTTTCTTT. Full variable domain (missing parts from reference TRBV7-3 and TRBJ1-1): GAGVSQTPSNKVTEKGKYVELRCDPISGHTALYWYRQSLGQGPEFLIYFQGTGAADDSGLPNDRFFAVRPEGSVSTLKIQRTERGDSAVYLCASSLELNTEAFFGQGTRLTVV.

Worth noting for this clone: The sample carries other DNA sequences with the same CDR3. The CDR3 sequence: CASSLGGPYEQYF. As DNA, the CDR3 is TGTGCCAGCAGTTTGGGGGGCCCCTACGAGCAGTACTTC. This chain links TRBV28 with TRBJ2-7, with D perhaps being TRBD1 or TRBD2 (6 bases each). In germline, CDR1 is MDHEN, CDR2 SYDVKM. V shed 3 bases and J shed 2 bases, with 8 bases lying between them. CDR3 size: 13 residues.

V gene TRBV9 combines with J gene TRBJ1-2; D is possibly TRBD1 (5 bases). The CDR3 spans 14 residues. Trimming stripped 0 bases from V and 3 bases from J, with 9 bases between. From germline, CDR1 is SGDLS and CDR2 YYNGEE. CDR3 coding DNA: TGTGCCAGCAGCGTAGCTGGACAAGACTATGGCTACACCTTC. Translated, it gives CASSVAGQDYGYTF.

This sequence joins TRBV11-2 and TRBJ2-6; maybe TRBD1 (6 bases). This CDR3 is built from 15 residues. V was pared by 5 bases and J by 3 bases, with 11 bases between. The V gene's germline CDR1 is SGHAT and CDR2 FQNNGV. CDR3 protein: CASSPGADGANVLTF. The DNA of the CDR3 is TGTGCCAGCAGCCCAGGGGCTGATGGGGCCAACGTCCTGACTTTC.

This sequence joins TRBV7-9 and TRBJ2-5; D may match TRBD1 or TRBD2 (6 bases each). Germline CDR1 reads SEHNR; CDR2 reads FQNEAQ (reference sequence). Trimming removed 5 bases from V and 5 bases from J, with 15 bases in between. There are 14 residues in the CDR3. The CDR3 bases are TGTGCCAGCAGCCCTAACCGGGGGCGCGAGACCCAGTACTTC. It specifies CASSPNRGRETQYF.

In nucleotides, the CDR3 is TGCGCCAGCAGCTTGGACCCAGGGGGCGCATACACTGAAGCTTTCTTT. Translation: CASSLDPGGAYTEAFF. This sequence joins TRBV5-1 and TRBJ1-1, with 8 bases matching TRBD1. This CDR3 is built from 16 residues. Germline V lookup: CDR1 SGHRS, CDR2 YFSETQ. Trimming removed 0 bases from V and 3 bases from J; junction bases left unmatched: 7.

The chain links TRBV29-1 to TRBJ1-1; 8 bases line up with TRBD1. The germline V gene encodes CDR1 SQVTM and CDR2 ANQGSEA. The CDR3 has 13 amino acids. The junction had 5 bases not matched to a gene; V was cut back by 7 bases and J by 1 base. The CDR3 loop is CSGTGWANTEAFF. The CDR3 DNA is TGCAGCGGGACAGGGTGGGCGAACACTGAAGCTTTCTTT.

The J gene is TRBJ1-1, the V gene TRBV9; maybe TRBD1 (5 bases). Trimming stripped 3 bases from V and 3 bases from J, with 12 bases between. Per germline, CDR1 SGDLS and CDR2 YYNGEE. The CDR3 contains 14 residues. CDR3 bases: TGTGCCAGCAGCGGAGGGGCAGTAGACACTGAAGCTTTCTTT. It translates to CASSGGAVDTEAFF.

The chain recombines TRBV2 with TRBJ1-5; D is unclear. The V end lost 3 bases, the J end lost 5 bases, and 17 bases lay between the germline ends. This CDR3 comprises 16 residues. Per germline, CDR1 SNHLY and CDR2 FYNNEI. Here the CDR3 reads CASSDRAAGEDQPQHF. The CDR3 nucleotides read TGTGCCAGCAGTGATCGGGCGGCGGGAGAAGATCAGCCCCAGCATTTT.

The gene calls are TRBV19 and TRBJ2-3; TRBD2 matches 9 bases. The V segment lost 2 bases and the J segment 1 base; nucleotides outside the gene matches: 4. Germline V lookup: CDR1 LNHDA, CDR2 SQIVND (reference sequence). CDR3 length: 16 amino acids. The CDR3 nucleotides read TGTGCCAGTAGTATACTTCAGCGGGAGGGCACAGATACGCAGTATTTT. Amino acids: CASSILQREGTDTQYF.

V gene TRBV28 combines with J gene TRBJ1-1; D call uncertain. The germline V and J ends were trimmed by 9 bases and 2 bases, with 13 bases remaining between them. Germline V gives CDR1 MDHEN, CDR2 SYDVKM. This CDR3 has 13 residues. The DNA of the CDR3 is TGTGCCAGTTTGGCCATTCTCAACACTGAAGCTTTCTTT. Amino acids: CASLAILNTEAFF.

Turning to this clone: Other nucleotide sequences in the sample specify the same CDR3. The chain uses TRBV5-1 and TRBJ1-2; D uncertain. Germline V gene lookup returns CDR1 SGHRS and CDR2 YFSETQ. The length of the CDR3 is 13 residues. The V end was cut by 1 base, the J end by 2 bases, with 6 bases between. CDR3 nucleotide sequence: TGCGCCAGCAGCTTGACAGAGAACTATGGCTACACCTTC. Its translation: CASSLTENYGYTF.

The chain links TRBV4-1 to TRBJ2-7; D remains unclear. Looked up from germline, CDR1 is MGHRA and CDR2 is YSYEKL. V lost 0 bases to trimming and J lost 3 bases, with 15 bases between them. The CDR3 spans 16 residues. CDR3 protein: CASSQDQGPNNYEQYF. Here the CDR3 DNA reads TGCGCCAGCAGCCAAGATCAAGGACCCAATAACTACGAGCAGTACTTC.

The chain is built from TRBV13 and TRBJ2-1; 10 bases match TRBD2. Germline V CDR1 and CDR2: PRHDT, FYEKMQ (reference sequence). The ends lost 2 bases at V and 2 bases at J; junction bases unmatched: 3. The CDR3 consists of 16 residues. The CDR3 sequence: CASSLQAGGPYNEQFF. The CDR3 DNA is TGTGCCAGCAGCTTACAAGCGGGGGGGCCCTACAATGAGCAGTTCTTC.

The CDR3 is CASSILGSGQGYTEAFF. Here the CDR3 DNA reads TGTGCCAGTAGTATTTTGGGGTCGGGACAGGGCTACACTGAAGCTTTCTTT. The chain joins TRBV19 to TRBJ1-1, with 9 bases aligning to TRBD1. Germline loops: CDR1 LNHDA, CDR2 SQIVND (reference sequence). After removal of 3 bases from V and 3 bases from J, the junction contained 11 bases not matched to a gene. CDR3 size: 17 residues.

The V and J genes are TRBV11-1 and TRBJ1-1; D is perhaps TRBD1 (5 bases). Per the germline V gene, CDR1 is SGHAT and CDR2 is FQDESV (reference sequence). V was trimmed by 2 bases and J by 7 bases, leaving 17 bases between them. The CDR3 is 15 residues long. As DNA, the CDR3 is TGTGCCAGCAGCTTATTGGGGGAAGAAAGCCATGAAGCTTTCTTT. Amino acid sequence: CASSLLGEESHEAFF. Full variable domain (remainder filled in from reference TRBV11-1 and TRBJ1-1): EAEVAQSPRYKITEKSQAVAFWCDPISGHATLYWYRQILGQGPELLVQFQDESVVDDSQLPKDRFSAERLKGVDSTLKIQPAELGDSAMYLCASSLLGEESHEAFFGQGTRLTVV.

This clone was seen just once. The chain carries TRBV14 and TRBJ2-3; D is undetermined. CDR3 length equals 15 residues. Germline assignment: CDR1 SGHDN and CDR2 FVKESK. V lost 1 base, J lost 6 bases, and 14 bases lay in between. The CDR3 protein is CASSQVWSPRDTQYF. The CDR3 coding sequence is TGTGCCAGCAGCCAAGTGTGGTCCCCGAGGGATACGCAGTATTTT.

This chain links TRBV2 with TRBJ1-5; 9 bases are shared with TRBD1. CDR1 SNHLY and CDR2 FYNNEI come from the germline V gene. The V and J ends lost 8 bases and 4 bases, in that order; junction bases with no gene match: 12. The CDR3 is made up of 16 amino acids. CDR3 protein: CASGALGTGINQPQHF. CDR3 nucleotides: TGTGCCAGCGGTGCCCTCGGGACAGGGATTAATCAGCCCCAGCATTTT.

This chain links TRBV13 with TRBJ2-7; the match to TRBD1 covers 8 bases. With V trimmed by 4 bases and J by 5 bases, 7 bases remained unmatched. Looked up from germline, CDR1 is PRHDT and CDR2 is FYEKMQ (reference sequence). The CDR3 extends over 14 amino acids. For the CDR3, the DNA is TGTGCCAGCAGCTCCCGGGACAGGAACAACGAGCAGTACTTC. Protein sequence: CASSSRDRNNEQYF.

J is TRBJ1-1 and V is TRBV14, with D uncertain. V was cut by 4 bases and J by 7 bases, with 16 bases left in between. The CDR3 has 14 residues. In germline, CDR1 is SGHDN, CDR2 FVKESK. CDR3 DNA: TGTGCCAGCAGCCCCGGCCCCCAGATTATTGAAGCTTTCTTT. Translating it yields CASSPGPQIIEAFF.

The genes are TRBV13 and TRBJ2-7; D not resolved. CDR3 length equals 15 residues. CDR1 is PRHDT and CDR2 is FYEKMQ in the germline V gene (reference sequence). Trimming cost V 1 base and J 7 bases, with 17 bases left between them. The CDR3 region is CASSLVGVGFKEQYF. CDR3 sequence (DNA): TGTGCCAGCAGCTTAGTTGGGGTAGGTTTTAAAGAGCAGTACTTC.